The present entry profiles one T cell receptor (beta chain) with its context. Its antigen is unidentified. These data belong to a study of early T cells in non-severe SARS-CoV-2 infection. Study as a whole: Sequencing of bulk RNA from unsorted whole blood was done, without chain pairing. The study's findings and limits: Comparison of clonotypes with VDJdb favored anti-spike CD8 responses while missing private and CD4 specificities.

Germline V gene data show CDR1 as SGDLS and CDR2 as YYNGEE. The length of the CDR3 is 13 residues. The V end was cut by 0 bases, the J end by 3 bases, with 3 bases between. Each single cDNA molecule received a unique molecular identifier. TCRdb reprocessed the 5' RACE reads with MiXCR, giving one entry per CDR3 protein. The sample yields approximately 77,000 distinct CDR3 sequences, 5% seen once. This sequence joins TRBV9 and TRBJ2-2; D is unclear. The sample was whole blood, taken at baseline. The clonotype was recovered from an adult who was a healthcare worker with PCR-confirmed SARS-CoV-2 infection or an uninfected control (not recorded which). CDR3 in amino acids: CASSVGDTGELFF. CDR3 DNA: TGTGCCAGCAGCGTAGGGGACACCGGGGAGCTGTTTTTT.